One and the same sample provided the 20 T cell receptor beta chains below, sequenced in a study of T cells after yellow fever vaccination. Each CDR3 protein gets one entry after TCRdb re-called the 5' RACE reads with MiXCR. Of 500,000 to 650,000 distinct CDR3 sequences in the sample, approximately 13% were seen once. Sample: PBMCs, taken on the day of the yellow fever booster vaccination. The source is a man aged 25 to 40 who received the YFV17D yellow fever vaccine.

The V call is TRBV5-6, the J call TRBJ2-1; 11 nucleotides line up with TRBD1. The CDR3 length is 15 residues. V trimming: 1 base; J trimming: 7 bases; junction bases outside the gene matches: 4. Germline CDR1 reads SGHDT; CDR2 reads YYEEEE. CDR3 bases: TGTGCCAGCAGCTTGAACGGACAGGGGGCTAATGAGCAGTTCTTC. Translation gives CASSLNGQGANEQFF.

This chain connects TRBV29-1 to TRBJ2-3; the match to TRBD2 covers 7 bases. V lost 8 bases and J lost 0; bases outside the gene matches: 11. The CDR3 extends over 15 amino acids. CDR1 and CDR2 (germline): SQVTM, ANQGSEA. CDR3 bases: TGCAGCTCCCGGGTGGGGACTACTAGCACAGATACGCAGTATTTT. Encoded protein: CSSRVGTTSTDTQYF.

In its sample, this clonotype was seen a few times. Here the CDR3 reads CASRASGIANTGELFF. In DNA form, the CDR3 reads TGTGCCAGTAGGGCTAGCGGGATCGCGAACACCGGGGAGCTGTTTTTT. This chain connects TRBV19 to TRBJ2-2; 9 positions agree with TRBD2. This CDR3 region has 16 residues. V lost 6 bases, J lost 0 bases, and 5 bases stayed unmatched. From germline, CDR1 is LNHDA and CDR2 SQIVND (reference sequence).

CDR3: CSAQGLGVNEKLFF. CDR3 sequence (DNA): TGCAGTGCCCAAGGTTTAGGGGTTAATGAAAAACTGTTTTTT. J is TRBJ1-4 and V is TRBV20-1; D may be TRBD1 (5 bases). V lost 6 bases and J lost 4, with 15 bases in between. The CDR3 consists of 14 residues. Germline V gene data show CDR1 as DFQATT and CDR2 as SNEGSKA (reference sequence).

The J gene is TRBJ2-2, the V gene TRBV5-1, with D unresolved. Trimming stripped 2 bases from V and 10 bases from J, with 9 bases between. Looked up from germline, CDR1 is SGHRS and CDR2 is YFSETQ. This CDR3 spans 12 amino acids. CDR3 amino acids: CASSLGPEELFF. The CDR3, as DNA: TGCGCCAGCAGCTTAGGACCTGAGGAGCTGTTTTTT.

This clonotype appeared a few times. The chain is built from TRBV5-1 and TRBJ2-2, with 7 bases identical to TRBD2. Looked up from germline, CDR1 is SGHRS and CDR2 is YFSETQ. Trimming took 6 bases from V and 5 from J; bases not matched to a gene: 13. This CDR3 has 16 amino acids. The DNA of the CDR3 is TGCGCCAGCATTCCCACCGCGGCTAGCGGAACCGGGGAGCTGTTTTTT. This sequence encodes CASIPTAASGTGELFF.

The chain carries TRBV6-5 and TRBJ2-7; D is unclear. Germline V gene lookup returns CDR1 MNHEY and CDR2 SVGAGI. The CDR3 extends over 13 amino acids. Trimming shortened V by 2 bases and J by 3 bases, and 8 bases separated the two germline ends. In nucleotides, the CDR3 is TGTGCCAGCAGTTACGGCAGAGGCTACGAGCAGTACTTC. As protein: CASSYGRGYEQYF.

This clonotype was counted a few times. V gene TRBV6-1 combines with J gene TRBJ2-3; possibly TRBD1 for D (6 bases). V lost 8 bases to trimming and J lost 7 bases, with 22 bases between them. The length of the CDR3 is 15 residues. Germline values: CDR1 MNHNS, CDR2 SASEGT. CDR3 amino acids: CASGETGFPPNTQYF. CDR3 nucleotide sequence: TGTGCCAGCGGCGAGACAGGTTTTCCTCCGAATACGCAGTATTTT.

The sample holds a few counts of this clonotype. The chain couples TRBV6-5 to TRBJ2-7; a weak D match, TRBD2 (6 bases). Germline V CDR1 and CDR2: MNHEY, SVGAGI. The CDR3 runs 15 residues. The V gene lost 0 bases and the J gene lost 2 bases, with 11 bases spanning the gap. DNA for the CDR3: TGTGCCAGCAGTTACTCGCGGGGTTCCCCCTACGAGCAGTACTTC. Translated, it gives CASSYSRGSPYEQYF.

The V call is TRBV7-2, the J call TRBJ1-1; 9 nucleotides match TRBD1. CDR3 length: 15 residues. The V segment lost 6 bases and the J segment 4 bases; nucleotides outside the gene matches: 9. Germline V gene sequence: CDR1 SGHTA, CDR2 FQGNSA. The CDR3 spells CASSVTGGAFTEAFF. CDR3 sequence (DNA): TGTGCCAGCAGTGTTACAGGGGGCGCGTTCACTGAAGCTTTCTTT.

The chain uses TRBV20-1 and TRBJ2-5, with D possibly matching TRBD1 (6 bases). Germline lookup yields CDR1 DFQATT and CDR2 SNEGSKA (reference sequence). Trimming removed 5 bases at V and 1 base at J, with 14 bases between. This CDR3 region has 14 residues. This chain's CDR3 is CSAGGDALQETQYF. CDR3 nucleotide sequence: TGCAGTGCTGGGGGCGACGCGCTCCAAGAGACCCAGTACTTC.

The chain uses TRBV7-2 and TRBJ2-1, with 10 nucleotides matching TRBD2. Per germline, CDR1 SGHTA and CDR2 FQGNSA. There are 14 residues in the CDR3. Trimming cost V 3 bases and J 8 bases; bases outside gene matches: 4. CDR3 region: CASSLAGLAYEQFF. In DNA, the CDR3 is TGTGCCAGCAGCTTGGCGGGACTAGCGTATGAGCAGTTCTTC.

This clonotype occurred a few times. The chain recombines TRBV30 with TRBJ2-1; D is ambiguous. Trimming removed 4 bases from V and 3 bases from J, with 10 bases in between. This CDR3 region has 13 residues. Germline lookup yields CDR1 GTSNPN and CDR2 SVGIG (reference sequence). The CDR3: CAWTGGGYNEQFF. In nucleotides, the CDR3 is TGTGCCTGGACCGGTGGCGGCTACAATGAGCAGTTCTTC.

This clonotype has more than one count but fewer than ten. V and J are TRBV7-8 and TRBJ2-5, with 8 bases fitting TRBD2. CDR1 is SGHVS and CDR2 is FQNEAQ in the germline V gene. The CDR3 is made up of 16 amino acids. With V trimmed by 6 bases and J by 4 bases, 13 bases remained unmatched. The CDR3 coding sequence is TGTGCCAGCAGGCTATTAGCGGGAATACCGCGAGAGACCCAGTACTTC. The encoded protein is CASRLLAGIPRETQYF.

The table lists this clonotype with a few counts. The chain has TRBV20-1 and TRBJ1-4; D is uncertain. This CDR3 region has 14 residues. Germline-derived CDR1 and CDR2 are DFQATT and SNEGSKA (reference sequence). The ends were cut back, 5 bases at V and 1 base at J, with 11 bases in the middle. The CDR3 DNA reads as TGCAGTGCTTATCAGCTGGGAACTAATGAAAAACTGTTTTTT. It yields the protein CSAYQLGTNEKLFF.

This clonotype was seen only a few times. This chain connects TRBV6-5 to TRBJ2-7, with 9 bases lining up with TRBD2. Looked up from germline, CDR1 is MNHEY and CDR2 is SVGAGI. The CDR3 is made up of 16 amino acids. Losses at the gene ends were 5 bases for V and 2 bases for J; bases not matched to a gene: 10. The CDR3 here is CASSNLGLAKTYEQYF. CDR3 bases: TGTGCCAGCAGTAATCTCGGACTAGCGAAAACCTACGAGCAGTACTTC.

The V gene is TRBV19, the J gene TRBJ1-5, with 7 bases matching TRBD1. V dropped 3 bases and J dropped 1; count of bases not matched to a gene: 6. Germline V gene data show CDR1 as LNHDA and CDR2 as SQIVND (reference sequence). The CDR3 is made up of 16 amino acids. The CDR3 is CASSIQGGSSNQPQHF. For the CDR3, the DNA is TGTGCCAGTAGTATCCAAGGGGGCAGCAGCAATCAGCCCCAGCATTTT.

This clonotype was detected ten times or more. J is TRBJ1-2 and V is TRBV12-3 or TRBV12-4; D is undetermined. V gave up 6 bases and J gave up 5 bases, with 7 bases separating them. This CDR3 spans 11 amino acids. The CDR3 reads CASSPGYGYTF. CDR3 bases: TGTGCCAGCAGCCCGGGGTATGGCTACACCTTC.

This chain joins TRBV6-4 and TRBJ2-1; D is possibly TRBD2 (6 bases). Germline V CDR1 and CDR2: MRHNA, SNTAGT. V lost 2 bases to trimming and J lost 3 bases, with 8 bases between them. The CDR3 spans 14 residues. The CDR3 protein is CASSDGGYYNEQFF. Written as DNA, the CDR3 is TGTGCCAGCAGTGACGGAGGGTACTACAATGAGCAGTTCTTC.

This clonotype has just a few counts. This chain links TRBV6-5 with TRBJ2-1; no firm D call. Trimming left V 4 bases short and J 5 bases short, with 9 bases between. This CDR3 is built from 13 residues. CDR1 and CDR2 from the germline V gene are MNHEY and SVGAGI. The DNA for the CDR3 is TGTGCCAGCAGTTGGTCGGTGGACAATGAGCAGTTCTTC. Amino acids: CASSWSVDNEQFF.